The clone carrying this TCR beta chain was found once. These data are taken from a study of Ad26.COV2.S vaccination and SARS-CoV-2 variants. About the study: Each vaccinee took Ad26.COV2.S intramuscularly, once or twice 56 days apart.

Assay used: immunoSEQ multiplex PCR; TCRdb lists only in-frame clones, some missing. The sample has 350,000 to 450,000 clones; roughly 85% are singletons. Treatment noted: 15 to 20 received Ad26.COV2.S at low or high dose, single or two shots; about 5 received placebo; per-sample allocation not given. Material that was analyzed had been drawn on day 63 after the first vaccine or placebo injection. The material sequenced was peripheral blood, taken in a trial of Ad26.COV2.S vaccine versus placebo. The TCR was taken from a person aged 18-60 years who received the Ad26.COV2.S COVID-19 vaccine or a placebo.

CDR3 region: CASSEDYSRYEQYF. CDR3 sequence (DNA): TGTGCCAGCAGTGAGGATTATTCTCGCTACGAGCAGTACTTC. The chain carries TRBV6-1 and TRBJ2-7; D ambiguous. V was shortened by 3 bases and J by 3 bases, with 12 bases between the two germline ends. Germline V CDR1 and CDR2: MNHNS, SASEGT. This CDR3 spans 14 amino acids.